These T cell receptor beta chains were read from a single sample in a study of blood T cells in healthy people across ages. TCRdb independently ran MiXCR on the 5' RACE reads; one entry per CDR3 protein. This sample yields roughly 2 million distinct CDR3 sequences, of which about 49% are seen a single time; over 2% belongs to the top ten. The specimen sequenced was blood. The receptors were sampled from a woman between 40 and 50 years old in good health. Each CDR3 is given with its conserved first and last residue. A D gene is named only where the DNA matches it firmly. For some rows the clone size is stated as once, few or many, or as a class when expanded; others skip it.

J,V,size,D,DNA,CDR3
TRBJ2-7,TRBV20-1,once,.,TGCAGTGCTAGAGCTATCGGAGGCATAGGGTCCTACGAGCAGTACTTC,CSARAIGGIGSYEQYF
TRBJ1-4,TRBV12-3/TRBV12-4,.,.,TGTGCCAGCAGTTCCACGACAGACTCAACTAATGAAAAACTGTTTTTT,CASSSTTDSTNEKLFF
TRBJ2-7,TRBV12-3/TRBV12-4,few,.,TGTGCCAGCAGTTTTGGGACATCCGGCTACGAGCAGTACTTC,CASSFGTSGYEQYF
TRBJ1-2,TRBV10-1,.,.,TGCGCCAGTTCCACGGGACCTGGGGAGGGCTACACCTTC,CASSTGPGEGYTF
TRBJ2-5,TRBV6-5,few,TRBD2,TGTGCCAGCAGTTACTCGCGGGGGGGAGGAGAGACCCAGTACTTC,CASSYSRGGGETQYF
TRBJ1-6,TRBV20-1,.,.,TGCAGTGCTAGAAATGGGAAGTCACCCCTCCACTTT,CSARNGKSPLHF
TRBJ2-7,TRBV12-3/TRBV12-4,many,.,TGTGCCAGCAGTACCAGCCCAGGGAGAGAGAACGAGCAGTACTTC,CASSTSPGRENEQYF
TRBJ2-7,TRBV9,many,TRBD1,TGTGCCAGCAGCGTAGGACAGGGGGTGGGTTACGAGCAGTACTTC,CASSVGQGVGYEQYF
TRBJ1-2,TRBV27,.,TRBD1,TGTGCCAGCAGTTTTTTAGGGGGCGACTATGGCTACACCTTC,CASSFLGGDYGYTF
TRBJ2-7,TRBV7-8,few,.,TGTGCCAGCAGCATCCGGACAGACTACGAGCAGTACTTC,CASSIRTDYEQYF
TRBJ2-3,TRBV7-2,.,.,TGTGCCAGCAGCTTAAATTTGGGGCGGAACGGGGTGTATTTT,CASSLNLGRNGVYF
TRBJ1-2,TRBV5-5,once,.,TGTGCCAGCAAAAGTTGGGGGGCCGAGGACTACACCTTC,CASKSWGAEDYTF
TRBJ2-1,TRBV10-2,.,.,TGCGCCAGCAGTGAGGCTGGGGGTTTCGACAATGAGCAGTTCTTC,CASSEAGGFDNEQFF
TRBJ1-2,TRBV6-6,.,.,TGTGCCAGCAGTTACGGGGGTAACGATGGCTACACCTTC,CASSYGGNDGYTF
TRBJ1-1,TRBV10-3,.,.,TGTGCCATCAGCGAACGGGACCTGGGGACTGAAGCTTTCTTT,CAISERDLGTEAFF
TRBJ2-7,TRBV20-1,.,.,TGCAGTGCTAGAGATGTACAGGGAGAGAACGAGCAGTACTTC,CSARDVQGENEQYF
TRBJ2-1,TRBV15,once,.,TGTGCCACCAGCAGAGCAGTTGAGCTCAATGAGCAGTTCTTC,CATSRAVELNEQFF
TRBJ2-1,TRBV6-2/TRBV6-3,few,TRBD1,TGTGCCAGCAGGAGGACAGGGGAGGGGAATGAGCAGTTCTTC,CASRRTGEGNEQFF
TRBJ2-7,TRBV5-5,few,.,TGTGCCAGCAGCCCTGTTTCAGACGGCTACGAGCAGTACTTC,CASSPVSDGYEQYF
TRBJ1-2,TRBV7-9,.,.,TGTGCCAGCAGCTTAGTAGGCGGTCGGGGAGATGGCTACACCTTC,CASSLVGGRGDGYTF
TRBJ1-2,TRBV5-1,few,.,TGCGCCAGCAGCTTAGGAGAGCGGACGGGCGTTGGGGGCTACACCTTC,CASSLGERTGVGGYTF
TRBJ2-7,TRBV7-2,few,TRBD1,TGTGCCACATCGGGACAGGGTTCCTACGAGCAGTACTTC,CATSGQGSYEQYF
TRBJ2-7,TRBV6-6,.,TRBD1,TGTGCCAGCACCCCAGGGGGAAATTACGAGCAGTACTTC,CASTPGGNYEQYF
TRBJ1-1,TRBV24-1,.,.,TGTGCCACCAGTGATCCGGAGTCTTCAGACCTCGTTCCTTTCGTGAACACTGAAGCTTTCTTT,CATSDPESSDLVPFVNTEAFF
TRBJ1-6,TRBV20-1,.,.,TGCAGTGCTAGCAGGGGCCGTTTATCACCCCTCCACTTT,CSASRGRLSPLHF
TRBJ2-7,TRBV10-3,.,.,TGTGCCATCAGTGAGCCCTCCCCGTCGGTCATCTACGAGCAGTACTTC,CAISEPSPSVIYEQYF
TRBJ1-6,TRBV20-1,.,.,TGCAGTGCTAGAGCAGGGAATTCACCCCTCCACTTT,CSARAGNSPLHF
TRBJ2-1,TRBV15,.,.,TGTGCCACCAGTAAGGACAGCCCCGGGGATGAGCAGTTCTTC,CATSKDSPGDEQFF
TRBJ2-7,TRBV11-2,.,.,TGTGCCAGCAGCTCCGTCAGGAATTACGAGCAGTACTTC,CASSSVRNYEQYF
TRBJ2-1,TRBV7-8,.,TRBD1,TGTGCCAGCAGCTTGGACAGGGGGCGAACGAATGAGCAGTTCTTC,CASSLDRGRTNEQFF
TRBJ1-5,TRBV14,.,.,TGTGCCAGCAGCCCAGACTTGTTCGGACCCCAGCATTTT,CASSPDLFGPQHF
TRBJ2-5,TRBV29-1,.,.,TGCAGCGTTGATTTGCGGGGCCCCACCGGGGGAGAGACCCAGTACTTC,CSVDLRGPTGGETQYF
TRBJ2-5,TRBV12-3/TRBV12-4,.,.,TGTGCCAGCCACCCAGGGGGGGGGAGGACCCAGTACTTC,CASHPGGGRTQYF
TRBJ2-5,TRBV7-6,once,.,TGTGCCAGCAGCCCCCAACTGGGGGGGGGCGAGACCCAGTACTTC,CASSPQLGGGETQYF
TRBJ1-2,TRBV5-6,.,.,TGTGCCAGCAGCGACGGCAGTAACTATGGCTACACCTTC,CASSDGSNYGYTF
TRBJ2-7,TRBV4-2,.,TRBD2,TGTGCCAGCAGCCATTCGGGGGGGACCTACAATGAGCAGTACTTC,CASSHSGGTYNEQYF
TRBJ2-6,TRBV6-1,.,TRBD2,TGTACCAGCAGATCCAGCGGGGGGCCCTCTGGGGCCAACGTCCTGACTTTC,CTSRSSGGPSGANVLTF
TRBJ2-2,TRBV5-1,.,.,TGCGCCAGCAGCCTAAAACAAGGGGCCGGGGAGCTGTTTTTT,CASSLKQGAGELFF
TRBJ2-1,TRBV6-5,.,TRBD2,TGTGCCAGCAGTTACTCGAATGGACTAGATGAGCAGTTCTTC,CASSYSNGLDEQFF
TRBJ2-1,TRBV7-2,few,TRBD2,TGTGCCAGCAGCTTAGCGGGAACGGGACTAGCCCACAATGAGCAGTTCTTC,CASSLAGTGLAHNEQFF
TRBJ2-3,TRBV24-1,.,.,TGTGCCACCAGTGAGCCACAGGGAACTAGCACAGATACGCAGTATTTT,CATSEPQGTSTDTQYF
TRBJ2-4,TRBV7-9,few,.,TGTGCCAGCAGCTTCTTTCTAGAGGCCAAAAACATTCAGTACTTC,CASSFFLEAKNIQYF
TRBJ2-1,TRBV5-3,.,TRBD2,TGTGCCAGAAGCTTTCCGACTAGCGGACCCTACAATGAGCAGTTCTTC,CARSFPTSGPYNEQFF
TRBJ2-5,TRBV7-2,.,TRBD1,TGTGCCAGCGGCTTAAGAAGGGGGCGCGAGGAGACCCAGTACTTC,CASGLRRGREETQYF
TRBJ2-5,TRBV7-2,.,TRBD1,TGTGCCAGCAGCCCCCCCTCAGGGGGCCAAGAGACCCAGTACTTC,CASSPPSGGQETQYF
TRBJ2-7,TRBV20-1,.,.,TGCAGTGCTAGTGGGCACGCAAGCTCCTACAATGAGCAGTACTTC,CSASGHASSYNEQYF
TRBJ2-4,TRBV10-1,.,.,TGCGCCAGCAGTTCGGACAGAACGAAAAACATTCAGTACTTC,CASSSDRTKNIQYF
TRBJ2-1,TRBV7-2,.,.,TGTGCCAGCAGCTCGATTTTCGATGAGCAGTTCTTC,CASSSIFDEQFF
TRBJ2-3,TRBV7-2,few,.,TGTGCCAGCAGCTGGACAGATGGCACAGATACGCAGTATTTT,CASSWTDGTDTQYF
TRBJ1-1,TRBV7-8,.,.,TGTGCCAGCAGCTTCCTCGGACCCACTGAAGCTTTCTTT,CASSFLGPTEAFF
TRBJ2-1,TRBV28,.,.,TGTGCCAGCAGTCTCCTAGGGATCTCATCCTACAATGAGCAGTTCTTC,CASSLLGISSYNEQFF
TRBJ2-3,TRBV18,.,.,TGTGCCAGCTCACCATCGCAGGGCATCACAGATACGCAGTATTTT,CASSPSQGITDTQYF